This T cell receptor (beta chain) was obtained from a study of blood T cell repertoires in COVID-19. The overall study: Samples taken during acute and convalescent COVID-19 were collected in the United States, Italy and Spain. PBMCs, B-cell-depleted T cells, or T cells provided the cDNA or gDNA that made up the material.

V gave up 7 bases and J gave up 8 bases; unmatched junction bases: 13. The CDR3 is made up of 13 amino acids. Germline CDR1 and CDR2: SQVTM and ANQGSEA. Methods used by the authors: It was from reference gene primer amplification that nucleated cell counts were estimated. Sequenced by immunoSEQ multiplex PCR; TCRdb stores in-frame clones only, minus some. Clonal size and the V and J genes are those of that table, whereas D and trimming came from the DNA. The sample shows around 120,000 clones, around 79% of them seen only once. This rearrangement joins TRBV29-1 to TRBJ1-1; TRBD1 agrees at 7 bases. Sequenced input: peripheral blood. The receptor was isolated from a man aged 65 to 85 with acute or convalescent COVID-19. CDR3 region: CSAMGQLEREAFF. As DNA, the CDR3 is TGCAGCGCCATGGGACAGCTAGAGAGAGAAGCTTTCTTT.